What follows are 15 T cell receptor beta chains derived from one specimen sequenced in a study of blood T cell repertoires in COVID-19. The protocol was immunoSEQ multiplex PCR, while the TCRdb copy is restricted to in-frame clones and leaves out a portion. The sample yields around 120,000 clones, about three quarters seen once. The specimen was peripheral blood. All receptors come from a man between 65 and 79 years old with acute or convalescent COVID-19.

This rearrangement joins TRBV5-1 to TRBJ2-3; 7 bases line up with TRBD1. V trimming: 2 bases; J trimming: 2 bases; junction bases outside the gene matches: 5. In germline, CDR1 is SGHRS, CDR2 YFSETQ. The CDR3 is made up of 15 amino acids. The chain's CDR3 is CASSLQGPTTDTQYF. Here the CDR3 DNA reads TGCGCCAGCAGCTTACAGGGGCCGACCACAGATACGCAGTATTTT.

This sequence joins TRBV4-1 and TRBJ1-2, with D possibly matching TRBD1 (5 bases). Germline-derived CDR1 and CDR2 are MGHRA and YSYEKL. Trimming took off 0 bases at V and 8 bases at J, with 13 bases between the two ends. The CDR3 spans 14 residues. The CDR3 coding sequence is TGCGCCAGCAGCCAAGACAGGGAACTGAGCGGCTACACCTTC. Protein sequence: CASSQDRELSGYTF.

The CDR3 sequence is CASSKGEEGRGTQYF. The CDR3, as DNA: TGTGCCAGCAGCAAAGGGGAGGAGGGGCGGGGGACCCAGTACTTC. The chain has TRBV21-1 and TRBJ2-5; the DNA was not used to check the table's D call, TRBD2. TRBV21-1 is shown as a pseudogene. There are 15 residues in the CDR3.

The table lists this clone with a count of one. This rearrangement joins TRBV28 to TRBJ2-1, with D possibly matching TRBD2 (5 bases). The CDR3 loop spans 14 amino acids. V lost 2 bases and J 10 bases, leaving 15 bases between the germline ends. Germline assignment: CDR1 MDHEN and CDR2 SYDVKM. DNA of the CDR3: TGTGCCAGCAGTTTAACGGCGGAGGCGTGGGAGCAGTTCTTC. Its translation is CASSLTAEAWEQFF.

The gene calls are TRBV5-6 and TRBJ2-2; possibly TRBD2 for D (5 bases). Per germline, CDR1 SGHDT and CDR2 YYEEEE. This CDR3 is 16 amino acids long. Trimming took 1 base from V and 1 from J, leaving 11 bases between them. In DNA, the CDR3 is TGTGCCAGCAGCTTGTTTGGGGAGCGGAACACCGGGGAGCTGTTTTTT. Protein sequence: CASSLFGERNTGELFF.

V is TRBV5-1 and J is TRBJ1-6; tentative D call: TRBD1 (5 bases). Germline values: CDR1 SGHRS, CDR2 YFSETQ. The V end was cut by 4 bases, the J end by 0 bases, with 14 bases between. The CDR3 loop spans 17 amino acids. The CDR3 reads CASSRGLMSSYNSPLHF. In DNA, the CDR3 is TGCGCCAGCAGCAGGGGCCTTATGAGCTCCTATAATTCACCCCTCCACTTT.

This chain connects TRBV7-9 to TRBJ2-5, with 7 positions matching TRBD1. Per the germline V gene, CDR1 is SEHNR and CDR2 is FQNEAQ (reference sequence). V was pared by 5 bases and J by 2 bases, with 20 bases of the junction left unmatched. The CDR3 is 19 amino acids. The CDR3 region has the DNA TGTGCCAGCAGCCATAGAGGGGGCGGCCTGGGAAGAGAGCAAGAGACCCAGTACTTC. Amino acid sequence: CASSHRGGGLGREQETQYF.

V and J are TRBV30 and TRBJ1-4; 8 bases map to TRBD1. The V segment lost 0 bases and the J segment 8 bases; nucleotides outside the gene matches: 5. Germline lookup yields CDR1 GTSNPN and CDR2 SVGIG (reference sequence). This CDR3 comprises 14 residues. CDR3 loop: CAWSVLQGAEKLFF. CDR3 nucleotide sequence: TGTGCCTGGAGTGTACTGCAGGGGGCCGAAAAACTGTTTTTT.

The rearrangement links TRBV7-9 to TRBJ1-1; D is unclear. V was shortened by 6 bases and J by 0 bases, with 8 bases between the two germline ends. Germline V gives CDR1 SEHNR, CDR2 FQNEAQ (reference sequence). The length of the CDR3 is 13 residues. DNA of the CDR3: TGTGCCAGCAGGGGAGTTGTGAACACTGAAGCTTTCTTT. This translates into CASRGVVNTEAFF.

This clone appeared a few times. This rearrangement joins TRBV5-1 to TRBJ2-3; TRBD2 matches at 8 bases. The CDR3 has 19 residues. J lost 1 base, V lost 0 bases, and 13 bases had no gene match. Germline CDR1 is SGHRS and CDR2 is YFSETQ. The CDR3 loop is CASSLGEGAAGGRTDTQYF. The CDR3 coding sequence is TGCGCCAGCAGCTTGGGAGAAGGGGCCGCGGGAGGACGCACAGATACGCAGTATTTT.

This clone was detected a few times. The identical CDR3 is also encoded by other nucleotide sequences in the sample. The V call is TRBV7-6, the J call TRBJ2-1, with 7 bases aligning to TRBD2. Trimming removed 1 base from V and 2 bases from J; junction bases left unmatched: 2. The CDR3 runs to 15 residues. Germline assignment: CDR1 SGHVS and CDR2 FNYEAQ. CDR3 sequence: CASSLGGGPYNEQFF. The CDR3 region has the DNA TGTGCCAGCAGCTTAGGCGGGGGACCCTACAATGAGCAGTTCTTC.

The chain recombines TRBV7-2 with TRBJ1-6; the D gene is possibly TRBD1 (5 bases). Germline V gene data show CDR1 as SGHTA and CDR2 as FQGNSA. This CDR3 has 13 residues. Trimming shortened V by 5 bases and J by 7 bases, and 9 bases separated the two germline ends. The CDR3 DNA sequence: TGTGCCAGCAGCCCAGACAGAAATTCACCCCTCCACTTT. This sequence encodes CASSPDRNSPLHF.

This sequence joins TRBV5-4 and TRBJ1-2, with D perhaps matching TRBD1 (6 bases). Trimming took 5 bases from V and 2 from J, leaving 16 bases between them. The length of the CDR3 is 15 residues. Germline CDR1 reads SGHNT; CDR2 reads YYREEE (reference sequence). DNA of the CDR3: TGTGCCAGCAGATACGGACAGTTGAGGAACTATGGCTACACCTTC. Its protein product is CASRYGQLRNYGYTF.

This chain connects TRBV19 to TRBJ1-6, with D unresolved. The germline CDR1 and CDR2 sequences are LNHDA and SQIVND (reference sequence). V was shortened by 3 bases and J by 3 bases, with 12 bases between the two germline ends. The CDR3 is 16 residues long. The CDR3 nucleotides are TGTGCCAGTAGTATCCTAGCCGGTTTCTATAATTCACCCCTCCACTTT. Translating it yields CASSILAGFYNSPLHF.

This rearrangement joins TRBV12-3 or TRBV12-4 to TRBJ2-7; no reliable D call. The germline V and J ends were trimmed by 3 bases and 2 bases, with 5 bases remaining between them. The length of the CDR3 is 12 residues. DNA for the CDR3: TGTGCCAGCAGTTTCAACACCTACGAGCAGTACTTC. Protein: CASSFNTYEQYF.